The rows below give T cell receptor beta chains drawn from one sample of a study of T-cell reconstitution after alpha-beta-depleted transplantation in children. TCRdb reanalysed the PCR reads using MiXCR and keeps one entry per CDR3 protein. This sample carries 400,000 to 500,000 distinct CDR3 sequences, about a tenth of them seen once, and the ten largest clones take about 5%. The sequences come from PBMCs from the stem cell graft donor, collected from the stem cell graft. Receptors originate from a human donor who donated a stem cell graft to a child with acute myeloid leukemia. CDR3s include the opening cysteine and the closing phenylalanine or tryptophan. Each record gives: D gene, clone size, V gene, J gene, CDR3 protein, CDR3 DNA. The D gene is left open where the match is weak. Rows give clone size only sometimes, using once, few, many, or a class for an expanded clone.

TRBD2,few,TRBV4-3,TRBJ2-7,CASSQDRTSEYEQYF,TGCGCCAGCAGCCAAGATCGGACTAGCGAGTACGAGCAGTACTTC
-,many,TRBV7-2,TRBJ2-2,CASSDRFLTGELFF,TGTGCCAGCAGCGACAGGTTCCTCACCGGGGAGCTGTTTTTT
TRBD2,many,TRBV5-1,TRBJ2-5,CASSPVAGEETQYF,TGCGCCAGCAGCCCGGTAGCGGGAGAAGAGACCCAGTACTTC
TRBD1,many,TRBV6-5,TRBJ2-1,CASSFPGQDNEQFF,TGTGCCAGCAGTTTCCCGGGACAGGACAATGAGCAGTTCTTC
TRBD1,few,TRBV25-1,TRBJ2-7,CASSVGQGFHEQYF,TGTGCCAGCAGTGTGGGACAGGGGTTCCACGAGCAGTACTTC
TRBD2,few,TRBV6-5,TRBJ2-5,CASSYSMLAGARLETQYF,TGTGCCAGCAGTTACTCGATGCTAGCGGGGGCGAGGCTAGAGACCCAGTACTTC
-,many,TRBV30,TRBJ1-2,CAWSDHFRGIYGYTF,TGTGCCTGGAGTGATCACTTCAGGGGTATCTATGGCTACACCTTC
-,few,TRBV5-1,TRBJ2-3,CASSLWGRTTGGTDTQYF,TGCGCCAGCAGCTTGTGGGGCAGGACCACAGGTGGTACAGATACGCAGTATTTT
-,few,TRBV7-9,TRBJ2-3,CASSLDLGSTDTQYF,TGTGCCAGCAGCTTAGACTTAGGAAGCACAGATACGCAGTATTTT
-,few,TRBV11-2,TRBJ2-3,CASSVPGADTQYF,TGTGCCAGCAGCGTGCCTGGGGCAGATACGCAGTATTTT
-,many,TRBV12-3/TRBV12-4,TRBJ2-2,CASSFLDSTGELFF,TGTGCCAGCAGTTTCTTGGACAGCACCGGGGAGCTGTTTTTT
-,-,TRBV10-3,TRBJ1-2,CAIKGAYGYTF,TGTGCCATCAAAGGGGCTTATGGCTACACCTTC
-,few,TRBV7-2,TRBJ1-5,CASSLTAGPQHF,TGTGCCAGCAGCTTAACGGCAGGACCCCAGCATTTT
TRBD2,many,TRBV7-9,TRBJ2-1,CASSFRTSGSLVNEQFF,TGTGCCAGCAGCTTCCGGACTAGCGGGAGTCTCGTGAATGAGCAGTTCTTC
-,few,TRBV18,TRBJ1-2,CASSPRGHGYTF,TGTGCCAGCTCACCCCGGGGCCATGGCTACACCTTC
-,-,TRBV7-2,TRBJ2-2,CASSLFSGSYTGELFF,TGTGCCAGCAGCTTATTCTCCGGGAGCTACACCGGGGAGCTGTTTTTT
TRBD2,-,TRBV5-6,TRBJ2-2,CASSLPGTSGSGNTGELFF,TGTGCCAGCAGCTTGCCGGGGACTAGCGGGAGCGGGAACACCGGGGAGCTGTTTTTT
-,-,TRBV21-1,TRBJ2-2,CASSQEVLAQGPNTGELFF,TGTGCCAGCAGCCAGGAAGTACTCGCACAGGGGCCGAACACCGGGGAGCTGTTTTTT
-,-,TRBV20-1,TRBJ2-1,CSARSPTRGNNEQFF,TGCAGTGCTAGATCCCCGACTAGGGGAAACAATGAGCAGTTCTTC
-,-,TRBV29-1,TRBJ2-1,CSVGGAGGNNEQFF,TGCAGCGTCGGAGGGGCAGGGGGGAACAATGAGCAGTTCTTC
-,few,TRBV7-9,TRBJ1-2,CASSSSHGWDGYTF,TGTGCCAGCAGCTCAAGTCACGGGTGGGATGGCTACACCTTC
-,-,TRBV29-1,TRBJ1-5,CSASIGGGIQPQHF,TGCAGCGCTAGCATTGGGGGTGGGATTCAGCCCCAGCATTTT
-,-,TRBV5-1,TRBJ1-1,CASSGTLEGTEAFF,TGCGCCAGCAGCGGAACCCTGGAGGGCACTGAAGCTTTCTTT
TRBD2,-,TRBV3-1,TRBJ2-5,CASSQGPPFASGIETQYF,TGTGCCAGCAGCCAAGGTCCGCCTTTTGCTAGCGGGATCGAGACCCAGTACTTC
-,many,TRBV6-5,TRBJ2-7,CASSSGGTFREEQYF,TGTGCCAGCAGTTCTGGGGGGACCTTCCGAGAAGAGCAGTACTTC
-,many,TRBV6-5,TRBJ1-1,CASSSGSTEAFF,TGTGCCAGCAGTTCCGGGAGCACTGAAGCTTTCTTT
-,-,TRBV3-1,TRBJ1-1,CAFSFRLQVEAFF,TGTGCCTTCAGTTTTCGGTTACAGGTTGAAGCTTTCTTT
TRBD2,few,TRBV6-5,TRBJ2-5,CASSYSGLAGETQYF,TGTGCCAGCAGTTACTCGGGACTAGCAGGGGAGACCCAGTACTTC
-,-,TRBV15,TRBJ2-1,CATSRERPWEYDEQFF,TGTGCCACCAGCAGAGAGAGACCCTGGGAGTACGATGAGCAGTTCTTC
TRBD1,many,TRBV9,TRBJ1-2,CASSGTGTENYGYTF,TGTGCCAGCAGCGGAACCGGGACAGAGAACTATGGCTACACCTTC
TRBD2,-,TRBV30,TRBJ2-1,CAWVSGRAGQFF,TGTGCCTGGGTCAGCGGGAGGGCCGGGCAGTTCTTC